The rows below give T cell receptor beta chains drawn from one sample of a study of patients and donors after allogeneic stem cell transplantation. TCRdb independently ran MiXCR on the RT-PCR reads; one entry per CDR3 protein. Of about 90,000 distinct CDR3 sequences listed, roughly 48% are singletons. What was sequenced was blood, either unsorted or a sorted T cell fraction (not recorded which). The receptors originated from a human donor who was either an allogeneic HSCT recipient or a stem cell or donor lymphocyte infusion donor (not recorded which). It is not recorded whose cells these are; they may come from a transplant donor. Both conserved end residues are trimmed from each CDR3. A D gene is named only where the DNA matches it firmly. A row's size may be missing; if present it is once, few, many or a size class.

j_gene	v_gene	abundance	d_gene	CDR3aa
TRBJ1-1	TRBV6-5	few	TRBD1	ASRFGQGGTEAF
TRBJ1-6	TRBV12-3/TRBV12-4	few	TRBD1	ASNSVGRGPNSPLH
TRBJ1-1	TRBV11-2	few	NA	ASSLGGGTRNTEAF
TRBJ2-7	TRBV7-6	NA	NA	ASSLKGYEQY
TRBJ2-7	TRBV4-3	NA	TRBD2	ASSLFFPGLAGSSYEQY
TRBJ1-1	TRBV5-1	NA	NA	ASKADSMNTEAF
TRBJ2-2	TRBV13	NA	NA	ASLITGNTGELF
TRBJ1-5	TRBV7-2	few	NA	ASSLNAAQPQH
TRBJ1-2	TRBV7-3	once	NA	ASSLNRDSNYGYT
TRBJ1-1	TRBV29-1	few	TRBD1	SVALGQGVTEAF
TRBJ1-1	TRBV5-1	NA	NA	ASSFVGAFTEAF
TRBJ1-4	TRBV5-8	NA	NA	ASSGRDRVHEKLF
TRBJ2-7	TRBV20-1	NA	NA	SASLEQY
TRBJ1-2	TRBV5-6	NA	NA	ASSWPSTGLYGYT
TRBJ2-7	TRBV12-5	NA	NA	ASGLVEYEQY
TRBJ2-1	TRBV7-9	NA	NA	ASSFGGEGYNEQF
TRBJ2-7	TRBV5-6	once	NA	ASSLGGDPYEQY
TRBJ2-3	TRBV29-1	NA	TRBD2	SVGNSGRITDTQY
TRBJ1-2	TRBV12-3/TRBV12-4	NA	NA	ASIDKQLGYGYT
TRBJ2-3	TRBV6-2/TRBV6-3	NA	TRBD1	ASSNSDRRGTQY
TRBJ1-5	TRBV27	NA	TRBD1	ASRTSGTASNQPQH
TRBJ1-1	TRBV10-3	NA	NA	AITIRGVNTEAF
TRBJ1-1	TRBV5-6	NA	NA	ASNVMNTEAF
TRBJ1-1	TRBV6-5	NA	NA	ASSPGLWNTEAF
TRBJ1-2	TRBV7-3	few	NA	ASSLVPGNYGYT
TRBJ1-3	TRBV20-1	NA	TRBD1	SARDLRDSSGNTIY
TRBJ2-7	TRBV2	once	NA	ASSERRTSSYEQY
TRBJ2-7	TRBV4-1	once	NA	ASSQDSPRGTLTYEQY
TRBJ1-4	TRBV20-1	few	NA	SARLGAAGEKLF
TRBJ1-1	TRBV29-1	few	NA	SVAAILGNTEAF
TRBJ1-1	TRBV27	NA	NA	ASSLTAMNTEAF
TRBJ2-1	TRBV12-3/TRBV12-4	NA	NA	ASSFAEYNEQF
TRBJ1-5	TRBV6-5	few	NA	ASSADYSNQPQH
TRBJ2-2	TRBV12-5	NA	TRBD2	ASGNGGTGELF
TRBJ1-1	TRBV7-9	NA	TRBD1	ASSRGQGAKDTEAF
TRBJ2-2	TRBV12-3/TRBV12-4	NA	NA	ASSSTSSGELF
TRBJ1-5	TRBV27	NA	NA	ASSYRSNQPQH
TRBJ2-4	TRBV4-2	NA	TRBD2	ASSHISRGLAGSGKNIQY
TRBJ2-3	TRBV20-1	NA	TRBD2	SASGGGPVDTQY
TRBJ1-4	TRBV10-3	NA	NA	AIRESGTSKGEKLF
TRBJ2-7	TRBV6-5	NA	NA	ASSYSMGRSYEQY
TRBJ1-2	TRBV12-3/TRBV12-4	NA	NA	ASSPLMPNYGYT
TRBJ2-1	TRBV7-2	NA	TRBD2	ASSLTSGYNEQF
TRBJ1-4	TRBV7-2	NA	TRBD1	ASTRQGIEKLF
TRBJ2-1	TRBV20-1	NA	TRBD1	SAPDRGEKDNEQF
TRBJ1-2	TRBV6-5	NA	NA	ASSYSKALDGYT
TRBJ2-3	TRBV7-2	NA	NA	ASSLGDGTDTQY
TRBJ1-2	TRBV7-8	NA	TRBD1	ASSLDRGQLYGYT
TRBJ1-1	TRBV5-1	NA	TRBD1	ASSPQFGTAYTKAEAF